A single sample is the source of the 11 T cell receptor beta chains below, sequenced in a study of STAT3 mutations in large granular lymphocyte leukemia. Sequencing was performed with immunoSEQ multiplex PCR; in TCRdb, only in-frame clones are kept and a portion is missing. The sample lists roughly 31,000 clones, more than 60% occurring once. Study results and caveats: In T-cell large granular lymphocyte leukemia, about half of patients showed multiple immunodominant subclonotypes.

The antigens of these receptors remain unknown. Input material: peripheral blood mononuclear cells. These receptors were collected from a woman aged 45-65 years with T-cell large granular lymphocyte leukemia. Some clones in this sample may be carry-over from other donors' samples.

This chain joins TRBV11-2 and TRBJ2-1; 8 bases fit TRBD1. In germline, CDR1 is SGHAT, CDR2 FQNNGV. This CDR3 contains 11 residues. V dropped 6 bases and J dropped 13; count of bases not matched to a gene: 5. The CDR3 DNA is TGTGCCAGCAGGTCGGGACAGGTCCAGTTCTTC. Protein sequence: CASRSGQVQFF. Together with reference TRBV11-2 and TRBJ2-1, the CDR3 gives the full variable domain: EAGVAQSPRYKIIEKRQSVAFWCNPISGHATLYWYQQILGQGPKLLIQFQNNGVVDDSQLPKDRFSAERLKGVDSTLKIQPAKLEDSAVYLCASRSGQVQFFGPGTRLTVL.

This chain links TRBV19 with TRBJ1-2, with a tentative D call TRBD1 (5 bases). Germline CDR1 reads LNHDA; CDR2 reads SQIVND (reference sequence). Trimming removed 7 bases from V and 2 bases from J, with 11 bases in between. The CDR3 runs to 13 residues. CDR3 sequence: CASKVRENYGYTF. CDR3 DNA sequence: TGTGCCAGTAAGGTCAGGGAGAACTATGGCTACACCTTC.

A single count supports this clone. This CDR3 is CSRRRNTEAFF. The CDR3 nucleotides read TGCAGCCGTCGGAGGAACACTGAAGCTTTCTTT. V and J are TRBV20-1 and TRBJ1-1, with D uncertain. Germline lookup yields CDR1 DFQATT and CDR2 SNEGSKA (reference sequence). The CDR3 has 11 amino acids.

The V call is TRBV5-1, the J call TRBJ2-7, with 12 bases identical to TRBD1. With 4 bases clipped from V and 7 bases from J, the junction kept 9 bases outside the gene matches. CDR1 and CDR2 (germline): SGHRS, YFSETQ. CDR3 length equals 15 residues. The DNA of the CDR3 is TGCGCCAGCAGCCCCGGGACAGGGGGCTTGAGGGAGCAGTACTTC. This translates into CASSPGTGGLREQYF.

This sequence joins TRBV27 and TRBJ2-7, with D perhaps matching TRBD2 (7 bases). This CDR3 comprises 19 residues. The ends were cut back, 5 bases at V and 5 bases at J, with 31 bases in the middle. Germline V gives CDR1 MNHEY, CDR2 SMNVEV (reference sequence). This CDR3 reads CASSDDRGGGDTGPHEQYF. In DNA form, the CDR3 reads TGTGCCAGCAGTGACGATCGGGGAGGGGGGGATACAGGTCCCCACGAGCAGTACTTC.

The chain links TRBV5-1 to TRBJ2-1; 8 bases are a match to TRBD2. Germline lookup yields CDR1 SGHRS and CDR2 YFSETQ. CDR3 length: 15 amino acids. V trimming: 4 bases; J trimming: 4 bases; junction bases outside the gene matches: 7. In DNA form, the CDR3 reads TGCGCCAGCAGCCGGGGGGGGATTGGGTACAATGAGCAGTTCTTC. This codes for CASSRGGIGYNEQFF.

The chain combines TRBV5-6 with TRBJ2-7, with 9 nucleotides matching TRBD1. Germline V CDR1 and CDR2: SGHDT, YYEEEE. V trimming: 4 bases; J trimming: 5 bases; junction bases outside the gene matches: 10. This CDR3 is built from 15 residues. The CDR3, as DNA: TGTGCCAGCAGCCGGCAGGGGACAGGGTGGAACGAGCAGTACTTC. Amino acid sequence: CASSRQGTGWNEQYF. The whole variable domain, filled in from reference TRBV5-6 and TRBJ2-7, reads DAGVTQSPTHLIKTRGQQVTLRCSPKSGHDTVSWYQQALGQGPQFIFQYYEEEERQRGNFPDRFSGHQFPNYSSELNVNALLLGDSALYLCASSRQGTGWNEQYFGPGTRLTVT.

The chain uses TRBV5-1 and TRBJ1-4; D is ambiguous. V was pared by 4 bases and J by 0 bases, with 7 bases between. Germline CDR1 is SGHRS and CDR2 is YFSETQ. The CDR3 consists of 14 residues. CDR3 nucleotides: TGCGCCAGCAGCGGCACCGCAACTAATGAAAAACTGTTTTTT. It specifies CASSGTATNEKLFF.

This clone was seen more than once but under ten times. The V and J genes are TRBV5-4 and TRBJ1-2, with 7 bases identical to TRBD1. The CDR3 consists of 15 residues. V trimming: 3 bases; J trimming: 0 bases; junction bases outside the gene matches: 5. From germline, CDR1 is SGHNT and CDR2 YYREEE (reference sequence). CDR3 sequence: CASSSSGTANYGYTF. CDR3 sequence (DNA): TGTGCCAGCAGCTCCTCCGGGACAGCTAACTATGGCTACACCTTC.

CDR3 sequence (DNA): TGTGCCAGCAGTGTTCGCAACACCGGGGAGCTGTTTTTT. Protein sequence: CASSVRNTGELFF. The chain has TRBV2 and TRBJ2-2; D is unclear. V lost 4 bases, J lost 2 bases, and 5 bases lay in between. The germline V gene has CDR1 SNHLY and CDR2 FYNNEI. The CDR3 spans 13 residues.

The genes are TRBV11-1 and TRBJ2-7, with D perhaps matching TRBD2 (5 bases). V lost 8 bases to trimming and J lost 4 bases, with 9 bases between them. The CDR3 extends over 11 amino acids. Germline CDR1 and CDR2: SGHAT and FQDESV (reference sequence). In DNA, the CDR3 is TGTGCCAGCGGGGAGTTGTACGAGCAGTACTTC. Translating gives CASGELYEQYF.